The present T cell receptor (beta chain) was sequenced within a study of blood T cell repertoires in COVID-19. The CDR3 has 15 amino acids. The J segment lost 7 bases and the V segment lost 5 bases, leaving 4 bases of the junction unmatched. The germline gives CDR1 SEHNR, CDR2 FQNEAQ (reference sequence). Produced via immunoSEQ multiplex PCR; TCRdb's table is partial and in-frame only. The sample shows under 20,000 clones, roughly 80% of them seen only once. The receptor comes from a man older than 75 with acute or convalescent COVID-19. Source material: peripheral blood. This chain links TRBV7-9 with TRBJ1-6; 11 bases match TRBD1. CDR3: CASSNRDRGNSPLHF. CDR3 nucleotides: TGTGCCAGCAGCAACCGGGACAGGGGGAATTCACCCCTCCACTTT.